Listed here are 31 T cell receptor beta chains from one sample, sequenced in a study of pediatric ulcerative colitis. Profiled with immunoSEQ multiplex PCR; TCRdb holds only in-frame clones, not every one. Seen here are 64,000 or so clones, just over 75% observed once, and the top ten hold around 5.3%. Sequenced material: blood. Receptor source: a boy younger than 18 with moderate ulcerative colitis.

The rearrangement uses TRBV7-2 and TRBJ2-7; 9 positions match TRBD2. CDR3 length: 14 amino acids. The germline CDR1 and CDR2 sequences are SGHTA and FQGNSA. V trimming: 4 bases; J trimming: 2 bases; junction bases outside the gene matches: 3. The CDR3 here is CASSSTSGAYEQYF. CDR3 DNA sequence: TGTGCCAGCAGCTCGACTAGCGGTGCCTACGAGCAGTACTTC.

This clone was found once. The chain is built from TRBV19 and TRBJ1-5, with 7 bases that match TRBD1. The CDR3 has 17 residues. The ends lost 3 bases at V and 1 base at J; junction bases unmatched: 9. Germline CDR1 and CDR2: LNHDA and SQIVND (reference sequence). DNA for the CDR3: TGTGCCAGTAGTATGGACCGACAGGGTCGAAGCAATCAGCCCCAGCATTTT. This gives the protein CASSMDRQGRSNQPQHF.

The J gene is TRBJ1-2, the V gene TRBV6-5, with D unclear. Trimming removed 9 bases at V and 1 base at J, with 15 bases between. The CDR3 has 14 residues. Per the germline V gene, CDR1 is MNHEY and CDR2 is SVGAGI. DNA of the CDR3: TGTGCCAGTCGAACAACAGAAATTAACTATGGCTACACCTTC. Translation: CASRTTEINYGYTF.

This clone was detected only once. The gene calls are TRBV19 and TRBJ1-2, with D hard to call. V was pared by 3 bases and J by 8 bases, with 22 bases between. This CDR3 region has 16 residues. Germline assignment: CDR1 LNHDA and CDR2 SQIVND (reference sequence). CDR3 loop: CASSMVGVSTVEGYTF. The CDR3, as DNA: TGTGCCAGTAGTATGGTAGGAGTCTCCACGGTGGAAGGCTACACCTTC.

This clone has more than one count but fewer than ten. This chain links TRBV5-1 with TRBJ1-2; no clear D gene. This CDR3 contains 13 residues. Germline V lookup: CDR1 SGHRS, CDR2 YFSETQ. The V gene lost 1 base and the J gene lost 5 bases, with 9 bases spanning the gap. CDR3 bases: TGCGCCAGCAGCTTGATCTCAGGATATGGCTACACCTTC. It specifies CASSLISGYGYTF.

This chain connects TRBV5-6 to TRBJ2-7, with D unresolved. The CDR3 runs to 15 residues. The germline V and J ends were trimmed by 0 bases and 6 bases, with 16 bases remaining between them. CDR1 is SGHDT and CDR2 is YYEEEE in the germline V gene. In DNA, the CDR3 is TGTGCCAGCAGCTTGGCGGCGGTCCGCTGGGCCGAGCAGTACTTC. Protein product: CASSLAAVRWAEQYF.

This rearrangement joins TRBV5-1 to TRBJ1-1; 7 bases agree with TRBD1. Germline values: CDR1 SGHRS, CDR2 YFSETQ. With V trimmed by 1 base and J by 0 bases, 6 bases remained unmatched. The CDR3 spans 16 residues. CDR3 nucleotide sequence: TGCGCCAGCAGCTTGTGGCAGGGACAGATGAACACTGAAGCTTTCTTT. It yields the protein CASSLWQGQMNTEAFF.

This rearrangement joins TRBV5-4 to TRBJ1-1; D call uncertain. The germline CDR1 and CDR2 sequences are SGHNT and YYREEE (reference sequence). The length of the CDR3 is 15 residues. Trimming left V 3 bases short and J 6 bases short, with 18 bases between. The CDR3 DNA follows: TGTGCCAGCAGCTCCAGAGCCAACCCTATCCCTGAAGCTTTCTTT. This translates into CASSSRANPIPEAFF.

The chain links TRBV6-1 to TRBJ2-1; 9 bases map to TRBD2. The germline V gene encodes CDR1 MNHNS and CDR2 SASEGT. This CDR3 comprises 16 residues. V lost 4 bases, J lost 0 bases, and 4 bases stayed unmatched. The CDR3 here is CASSATSGFSYNEQFF. DNA for the CDR3: TGTGCCAGCAGTGCAACTAGCGGGTTCTCCTACAATGAGCAGTTCTTC.

In its sample, this clone was seen a few times. V and J are TRBV18 and TRBJ1-1, with 8 bases lining up with TRBD1. Germline CDR1 and CDR2: KGHSH and LQKENI. The junction had 9 bases not matched to a gene; V was cut back by 1 base and J by 5 bases. The length of the CDR3 is 16 residues. The CDR3 region has the DNA TGTGCCAGCTCACCACTCGGGGGAACAGGGGGAACTGAAGCTTTCTTT. It is translated as CASSPLGGTGGTEAFF.

This clone was seen only a few times. The chain combines TRBV5-1 with TRBJ1-1; maybe TRBD1 (6 bases). Trimming removed 4 bases at V and 3 bases at J, with 13 bases between. Per the germline V gene, CDR1 is SGHRS and CDR2 is YFSETQ. The CDR3 has 14 amino acids. The CDR3: CASSPHGGYTEAFF. As DNA, the CDR3 is TGCGCCAGCAGCCCGCACGGGGGCTACACTGAAGCTTTCTTT.

This clone was detected only once. The chain uses TRBV9 and TRBJ2-1, with 9 nucleotides matching TRBD1. Germline assignment: CDR1 SGDLS and CDR2 YYNGEE. V shed 2 bases and J 8 bases; nucleotides not matched to a gene: 8. The CDR3 consists of 15 residues. CDR3 nucleotides: TGTGCCAGCAGCGTTAGGGGGACAGGGTTGGATGAGCAGTTCTTC. It is translated as CASSVRGTGLDEQFF.

CDR3 region: CASSLAILPGELFF. CDR3 nucleotides: TGTGCCAGCAGCTTAGCGATATTACCCGGGGAGCTGTTTTTT. V is TRBV7-9 and J is TRBJ2-2, with D uncertain. The CDR3 sequence is 14 residues long. Germline assignment: CDR1 SEHNR and CDR2 FQNEAQ (reference sequence). V dropped 0 bases and J dropped 6 bases, with 8 bases sitting between them.

The chain uses TRBV29-1 and TRBJ1-1; 7 bases are shared with TRBD1. The CDR3 is 12 amino acids. CDR1 and CDR2 (germline): SQVTM, ANQGSEA. Trimming removed 4 bases from V and 2 bases from J; junction bases left unmatched: 1. In DNA, the CDR3 is TGCAGCGTTGGGGACAGAAACACTGAAGCTTTCTTT. Protein: CSVGDRNTEAFF.

The rearrangement uses TRBV5-1 and TRBJ2-7; 11 bases match TRBD2. From germline, CDR1 is SGHRS and CDR2 YFSETQ. The ends lost 4 bases at V and 5 bases at J; junction bases unmatched: 11. This CDR3 spans 16 amino acids. Here the CDR3 DNA reads TGCGCCAGCAGCCAAACTAGCGGGAGTTTCCGGAACGAGCAGTACTTC. Protein: CASSQTSGSFRNEQYF.

A few counts support this clone. V gene TRBV30 combines with J gene TRBJ2-1, with D tentatively TRBD2 (5 bases). Per the germline V gene, CDR1 is GTSNPN and CDR2 is SVGIG (reference sequence). The V end lost 4 bases, the J end lost 6 bases, and 13 bases lay between the germline ends. This CDR3 contains 13 residues. In DNA form, the CDR3 reads TGTGCCTGGACCGCCTCTAGCTTCAATGAGCAGTTCTTC. Its translation is CAWTASSFNEQFF.

The chain links TRBV6-5 to TRBJ1-3; tentatively, D is TRBD1 (5 bases). The CDR3 extends over 14 amino acids. Germline lookup yields CDR1 MNHEY and CDR2 SVGAGI. Trimming cost V 7 bases and J 4 bases, with 14 bases left between them. The CDR3 nucleotides read TGTGCCAGCACCAGCGGGGCAGGGGGAAACACCATATATTTT. It codes for CASTSGAGGNTIYF.

Only a few counts were recorded for this clone. This chain links TRBV23-1 with TRBJ1-2; D gene unclear. TRBV23-1 is assigned to the ORF class and has an uncertain function. Trimming cost V 4 bases and J 6 bases, with 15 bases left between them. The CDR3 runs 14 residues. CDR3 nucleotide sequence: TGCGCCAGCAGTCTCTTTCCAGGCAAGGATGGCTACACCTTC. Translated: CASSLFPGKDGYTF.

The chain employs TRBV28 and TRBJ2-3; 10 bases align to TRBD2. Germline values: CDR1 MDHEN, CDR2 SYDVKM. The CDR3 is 18 residues long. V dropped 8 bases and J dropped 4; count of bases not matched to a gene: 18. The CDR3 loop is CASLTLRLAGVGADTQYF. Here the CDR3 DNA reads TGTGCCAGCTTAACCCTCCGTCTAGCGGGGGTTGGTGCAGATACGCAGTATTTT.

This clone turned up a few times. The chain has TRBV29-1 and TRBJ2-1, with TRBD2 matching 11 bases. V shed 7 bases and J 4 bases; nucleotides not matched to a gene: 6. This CDR3 region has 14 residues. The germline V gene has CDR1 SQVTM and CDR2 ANQGSEA. The CDR3 coding sequence is TGCAGCGCCCTAGCGGGGGGAGATTACAATGAGCAGTTCTTC. This gives the protein CSALAGGDYNEQFF.

The J gene is TRBJ2-7, the V gene TRBV13, with TRBD2 matching 10 bases. The CDR3 spans 15 residues. V shed 4 bases and J 2 bases; nucleotides not matched to a gene: 5. Germline V gene lookup returns CDR1 PRHDT and CDR2 FYEKMQ (reference sequence). The CDR3 protein is CASSSAGLAAYEQYF. The DNA of the CDR3 is TGTGCCAGCAGCTCCGCCGGACTAGCGGCCTACGAGCAGTACTTC.

This clone was counted a few times. This chain links TRBV30 with TRBJ1-1; D gene uncertain. CDR1 is GTSNPN, CDR2 SVGIG, per germline (reference sequence). V lost 5 bases to trimming and J lost 1 base, with 8 bases between them. The CDR3 spans 12 residues. CDR3 protein: CAWAPGNTEAFF. The CDR3 DNA reads as TGTGCCTGGGCCCCAGGGAACACTGAAGCTTTCTTT.

The chain couples TRBV2 to TRBJ2-1; 8 nucleotides agree with TRBD1. The CDR3 extends over 15 amino acids. Germline V lookup: CDR1 SNHLY, CDR2 FYNNEI. Losses at the gene ends were 3 bases for V and 8 bases for J; bases not matched to a gene: 9. As DNA, the CDR3 is TGTGCCAGCAGTGATAGGACAGGGCATCTTCATGAGCAGTTCTTC. This translates into CASSDRTGHLHEQFF.

This clone has a handful of counts. V usage is TRBV18 and J usage is TRBJ2-7; no clear D gene. Trimming took 1 base from V and 6 from J, leaving 10 bases between them. The CDR3 has 13 amino acids. Germline CDR1 KGHSH, CDR2 LQKENI. CDR3 residues: CASSPQGYREQYF. The CDR3 region has the DNA TGTGCCAGCTCACCACAGGGATATCGCGAGCAGTACTTC.

A few counts support this clone. This chain links TRBV7-9 with TRBJ1-1; D possibly corresponds to TRBD1 (5 bases). The CDR3 spans 13 residues. Germline lookup yields CDR1 SEHNR and CDR2 FQNEAQ (reference sequence). Trimming took 7 bases from V and 11 from J, leaving 20 bases between them. The CDR3 loop is CASNPVEGRIAFF. For the CDR3, the DNA is TGTGCCAGCAACCCTGTTGAGGGGCGCATTGCTTTCTTT. The full variable domain, rest sourced from reference TRBV7-9 and TRBJ1-1, is DTGVSQNPRHKITKRGQNVTFRCDPISEHNRLYWYRQTLGQGPEFLTYFQNEAQLEKSRLLSDRFSAERPKGSFSTLEIQRTEQGDSAMYLCASNPVEGRIAFFGQGTRLTVV.

On this clone itself: A read error may produce the germline difference seen at one junction end. The chain joins TRBV4-1 to TRBJ1-4; D is ambiguous. Germline lookup yields CDR1 MGHRA and CDR2 YSYEKL. This CDR3 contains 13 residues. The CDR3 DNA reads as TGCGCCAGCAGCCAAGAGTCTCGCTTGAATTTTGTTTTT. As protein: CASSQESRLNFVF.

The V gene is TRBV5-4, the J gene TRBJ2-7, with no clear D. V shed 2 bases and J shed 1 base, with 13 bases lying between them. Germline CDR1 and CDR2: SGHNT and YYREEE (reference sequence). CDR3 length: 15 residues. CDR3 nucleotides: TGTGCCAGCAGCTTATCTCCAGGTTCATCCTACGAGCAGTACTTC. Translating it yields CASSLSPGSSYEQYF.

The rearrangement links TRBV5-1 to TRBJ2-2, with 10 bases identical to TRBD1. V lost 4 bases to trimming and J lost 5 bases; unmatched junction nucleotides: 8. Germline V gene data show CDR1 as SGHRS and CDR2 as YFSETQ. There are 16 residues in the CDR3. The CDR3 DNA sequence: TGCGCCAGCAGCGGGGGACAGGGGCGGAAAACCGGGGAGCTGTTTTTT. Protein sequence: CASSGGQGRKTGELFF.

The V call is TRBV4-2, the J call TRBJ1-4, with 9 bases lining up with TRBD1. Per the germline V gene, CDR1 is LGHNA and CDR2 is YNFKEQ. CDR3 size: 17 residues. V was pared by 1 base and J by 6 bases, with 9 bases of the junction left unmatched. CDR3 residues: CASSQVGQGLTDEKLFF. The DNA of the CDR3 is TGTGCCAGCAGCCAAGTGGGACAGGGTCTTACGGATGAAAAACTGTTTTTT.

This chain connects TRBV7-9 to TRBJ2-1; TRBD1 might be the D (5 bases). Trimming shortened V by 0 bases and J by 6 bases, and 21 bases separated the two germline ends. This CDR3 contains 18 residues. Germline V gene data show CDR1 as SEHNR and CDR2 as FQNEAQ (reference sequence). For the CDR3, the DNA is TGTGCCAGCAGCTTAGCAGGGGCGGATTTGTGGAGTTTCAATGAGCAGTTCTTC. It encodes CASSLAGADLWSFNEQFF.

The chain joins TRBV6-5 to TRBJ2-2; D assignment may be TRBD1 or TRBD2 (5 bases each). V shed 7 bases and J shed 7 bases, with 16 bases lying between them. The germline CDR1 and CDR2 sequences are MNHEY and SVGAGI. This CDR3 comprises 14 residues. The CDR3 is CASKGTDVGGELFF. CDR3 in DNA: TGTGCCAGCAAAGGGACGGACGTGGGCGGGGAGCTGTTTTTT.